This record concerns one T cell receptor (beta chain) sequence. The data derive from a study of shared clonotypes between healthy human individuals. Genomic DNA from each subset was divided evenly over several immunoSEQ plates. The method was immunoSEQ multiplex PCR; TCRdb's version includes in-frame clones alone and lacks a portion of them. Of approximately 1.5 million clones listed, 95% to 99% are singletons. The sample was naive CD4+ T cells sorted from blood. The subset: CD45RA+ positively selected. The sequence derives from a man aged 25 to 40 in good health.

This chain's CDR3 is CAGLDSSYNEQFF. CDR3 sequence (DNA): TGTGCCGGCCTGGACAGCTCCTACAATGAGCAGTTCTTC. The genes are TRBV28 and TRBJ2-1; D is possibly TRBD1 (6 bases). Germline lookup yields CDR1 MDHEN and CDR2 SYDVKM. The CDR3 spans 13 residues. Trimming removed 11 bases from V and 0 bases from J, with 11 bases in between.